The TCR beta chain under discussion was sequenced for a study of blood T cell repertoires in COVID-19 (TCRdb year 2020). Looking at the study overall: Samples covering the acute and convalescent phases of COVID-19 were provided by collaborators in the United States, Italy and Spain. The samples were drawn from two sources: the first 160 participants of the ongoing ImmuneRACE study, and about 1,300 subjects contributed by 6 global collaborators. Where HLA class I and class II types were available, the types were taken from metadata supplied by the sample provider, not from assay-based typing. A de-identified subject ID, COVID-19 status, age in years and sex were almost always included in the sample metadata. The prospective study material was composed of cDNA or gDNA derived from T cells, B-cell-depleted T cells, or PBMCs. A freely available public database, intended as a resource for researchers studying the immune response to SARS-CoV-2, is where the repertoires were released. Subjects who had been exposed to COVID-19, were actively infected with it, or had recovered from it provided the deeply sampled blood TCRbeta repertoires that made up the dataset.

Via the germline V gene (reference sequence), CDR1 is SGHNT and CDR2 YYREEE. Clipping removes 0 bases from V and 4 bases from J, with 13 as the unmatched junction base count. Reading from cysteine to phenylalanine, the CDR3 counts 18 amino acids. Only the CDR3 DNA stays, 54 bases, in frame from base 1. Participants in the prospective study were enrolled through a virtual design, were aged about 18 to 90 years, and lived in 24 United States geographic areas. In the prospective study, cohorts were assigned on the basis of participant-reported clinical history obtained from a screening survey and a study questionnaire. Each participant in the prospective study had whole blood, serum and a nasopharyngeal or oropharyngeal swab collected by mobile phlebotomists. Prospective study participants could optionally give additional blood draws and questionnaires over a 2-month period. Before DNA extraction, prospective study blood samples were shipped either frozen or at room temperature.

Points the paper makes about the study in general: How much clinical and demographic metadata was included differed by source and by participant, and the metadata was provided uncurated.

TCRbeta CDR3 regions were amplified from genomic DNA using the immunoSEQ Assay, a bias-controlled multiplex PCR. The published analysis was carried out like this. Within the assay, amplification of reference gene primers was used to estimate how many nucleated cells each sample contained. Sequence reads were collapsed and filtered to measure the absolute abundance of every unique TCRbeta CDR3 rearrangement. For each sample, productive Simpson clonality was calculated by taking the square root of Simpson's diversity index across productive rearrangements. This immuneACCESS table, as held by TCRdb, lists in-frame sequences with V and J called but not all clones. Of the missing ones, under half trace to an unresolved V gene in checked studies; the others have no known cause. V and J calls and clone size are given by that table; D and trimming were obtained from the DNA. The sample includes around 280,000 clones, with 85% to 90% observed a single time. The ten top clones hold about 1.8% of the sample.

This clone was seen only once. Its antigen is still unknown. Within one base of it there is no much larger clone, and no base qualities were kept. Source material: PBMCs or T cells enriched from blood (not recorded which). The V and J segments used are TRBV5-4 and TRBJ2-1; a stretch of 7 junction bases matches TRBD2. The TCR was taken from a woman under 30 with acute COVID-19. The CDR3 protein: CASSLAAQLRGGYNEQFF. DNA sequence: TGTGCCAGCAGCTTGGCTGCCCAACTTAGGGGAGGGTACAATGAGCAGTTCTTC.